The 15 T cell receptor beta chains given below trace back to one sample, sequenced in a study of CD8 T cells in ankylosing spondylitis. MiXCR was run by TCRdb on the 5' RACE reads, yielding one entry per CDR3 protein. The sample carries approximately 250,000 distinct CDR3 sequences, less than 9.5% recorded once. The source material was blood, either unsorted or a sorted T cell fraction (not recorded which). These TCRs come from a female donor with ankylosing spondylitis or in good health (not recorded which).

This clonotype was observed at least ten times. This chain connects TRBV7-2 to TRBJ1-2, with a possible D match to TRBD1 (5 bases). The CDR3 spans 16 residues. Germline lookup yields CDR1 SGHTA and CDR2 FQGNSA. Trimming stripped 4 bases from V and 5 bases from J, with 20 bases between. The CDR3 DNA reads TGTGCCAGCAGCTCACGCGTTGAGACAGCCAGTTATGGCTACACCTTC. This sequence encodes CASSSRVETASYGYTF.

The chain is built from TRBV6-2 or TRBV6-3 and TRBJ2-4, with TRBD1 identical over 7 bases. The CDR3 extends over 15 amino acids. The junction had 8 bases not matched to a gene; V was cut back by 4 bases and J by 5 bases. The germline CDR1 and CDR2 sequences are MNHEY and SVGEGT. CDR3 sequence reads: CASSLTQGKENIQYF. The CDR3 region has the DNA TGTGCCAGCAGTTTAACACAGGGGAAGGAAAACATTCAGTACTTC.

This clonotype was picked up many times. The rearrangement joins TRBV19 to TRBJ1-5; the D is unclear. V was pared by 8 bases and J by 1 base, with 9 bases between. Looked up from germline, CDR1 is LNHDA and CDR2 is SQIVND (reference sequence). This CDR3 is 13 amino acids long. CDR3 DNA sequence: TGTGCCAGTGGAATCGGAAGCAATCAGCCCCAGCATTTT. It is translated as CASGIGSNQPQHF.

This clonotype appeared many times. V gene TRBV19 combines with J gene TRBJ1-5; D is undetermined. This CDR3 contains 13 residues. Germline lookup yields CDR1 LNHDA and CDR2 SQIVND (reference sequence). Between the trimmed V and J ends, which lost 9 bases and 4 bases, there was a span of 13 bases. The CDR3: CASSGRRNQPQHF. The CDR3, as DNA: TGTGCCAGCTCCGGGCGACGGAATCAGCCCCAGCATTTT.

At least ten counts were recorded for this clonotype. This sequence joins TRBV20-1 and TRBJ2-1; no firm D call. Deletions cut 1 base from V and 4 bases from J, with 5 bases between. The germline V gene has CDR1 DFQATT and CDR2 SNEGSKA (reference sequence). The CDR3 loop spans 12 amino acids. The CDR3, as DNA: TGCAGTGCTAGAGGTCGATACAATGAGCAGTTCTTC. Translating gives CSARGRYNEQFF.

This clonotype was seen at least ten times. The V gene is TRBV6-2 or TRBV6-3, the J gene TRBJ2-1, with TRBD2 matching over 8 bases. The trim removed 2 bases at V and 3 bases at J, leaving 9 bases unmatched. Germline V lookup: CDR1 MNHEY, CDR2 SVGEGT. The CDR3 contains 17 residues. The CDR3 region is CASSYPSGGRIYNEQFF. The CDR3, as DNA: TGTGCCAGCAGTTACCCCAGTGGCGGGAGGATCTACAATGAGCAGTTCTTC.

This clonotype was counted many times. The gene calls are TRBV14 and TRBJ2-2; D gene uncertain. Trimming cost V 1 base and J 2 bases, with 8 bases left between them. Germline V gene data show CDR1 as SGHDN and CDR2 as FVKESK. The CDR3 covers 15 residues. The CDR3 sequence: CASSQVVGNTGELFF. CDR3 sequence (DNA): TGTGCCAGCAGCCAAGTCGTAGGAAACACCGGGGAGCTGTTTTTT.

This clonotype has at least ten counts. The CDR3 is CASSLVYGNSPLHF. CDR3 coding DNA: TGTGCCAGCAGCTTAGTGTACGGCAATTCACCCCTCCACTTT. J is TRBJ1-6 and V is TRBV7-2; D remains unclear. CDR3 length: 14 residues. The V end lost 1 base, the J end lost 7 bases, and 8 bases lay between the germline ends. Germline-derived CDR1 and CDR2 are SGHTA and FQGNSA.

This clonotype was seen at least ten times. The chain joins TRBV10-3 to TRBJ2-5; D is ambiguous. This CDR3 comprises 12 residues. Looked up from germline, CDR1 is ENHRY and CDR2 is SYGVKD. V was clipped by 4 bases and J by 5 bases, with 8 bases between them. The CDR3 DNA reads TGTGCCATCAGTGGCGGTGAGGAGACCCAGTACTTC. Translating it yields CAISGGEETQYF.

This clonotype was seen ten or more times. V usage is TRBV23-1 and J usage is TRBJ2-1; TRBD1 is a possible D gene (6 bases). TRBV23-1 is designated an ORF whose function remains uncertain. This CDR3 is 19 amino acids long. V lost 0 bases, J lost 0 bases, and 18 bases lay in between. For the CDR3, the DNA is TGCGCCAGCAGTCAATCAGTTGCCGCGACAGGACCCTCCTACAATGAGCAGTTCTTC. Amino acid sequence: CASSQSVAATGPSYNEQFF.

This clonotype occurred many times. J is TRBJ2-7 and V is TRBV12-3 or TRBV12-4; D may be TRBD1 (5 bases). CDR3 length: 13 amino acids. Trimming shortened V by 7 bases and J by 7 bases, and 17 bases separated the two germline ends. The DNA of the CDR3 is TGTGCCAGCACCATCGGCAGGGTTGGTGAGCAGTACTTC. Amino acid sequence: CASTIGRVGEQYF.

This clonotype was picked up many times. The gene calls are TRBV29-1 and TRBJ2-1, with D possibly being TRBD1 (6 bases). Germline CDR1 reads SQVTM; CDR2 reads ANQGSEA. The CDR3 is 12 amino acids. Trimming took off 7 bases at V and 7 bases at J, with 14 bases between the two ends. The CDR3 DNA sequence: TGCAGCGGGGGGCCTGGTAATAATGAGCAGTTCTTC. Protein product: CSGGPGNNEQFF.

This clonotype was counted at least ten times. The V and J genes are TRBV6-5 and TRBJ2-3; possibly TRBD1 or TRBD2 for D (5 bases each). V lost 6 bases and J lost 2, with 18 bases in between. This CDR3 is 16 amino acids long. Germline V gene data show CDR1 as MNHEY and CDR2 as SVGAGI. The CDR3 reads CASSLQRGVNTDTQYF. The CDR3 nucleotides read TGTGCCAGCAGCCTCCAAAGGGGAGTAAACACAGATACGCAGTATTTT.

This clonotype was counted a few times. The CDR3 region is CASSYASGRSADTQYF. CDR3 nucleotides: TGTGCCAGCAGTTATGCTAGCGGGAGATCGGCAGATACGCAGTATTTT. The J gene is TRBJ2-3, the V gene TRBV7-2; 10 bases align to TRBD2. The junction had 10 bases not matched to a gene; V was cut back by 6 bases and J by 4 bases. Germline CDR1 reads SGHTA; CDR2 reads FQGNSA. The CDR3 loop spans 16 amino acids.

This clonotype was seen at least ten times. The chain has TRBV9 and TRBJ2-7; D perhaps matches TRBD1 (6 bases). Trimming stripped 3 bases from V and 5 bases from J, with 9 bases between. The CDR3 is made up of 12 amino acids. Per germline, CDR1 SGDLS and CDR2 YYNGEE. The DNA for the CDR3 is TGTGCCAGCAGCGGGACAGAAAACGAGCAGTACTTC. Translated: CASSGTENEQYF. The whole variable domain, filled in from reference TRBV9 and TRBJ2-7, reads DSGVTQTPKHLITATGQRVTLRCSPRSGDLSVYWYQQSLDQGLQFLIQYYNGEERAKGNILERFSAQQFPDLHSELNLSSLELGDSALYFCASSGTENEQYFGPGTRLTVT.